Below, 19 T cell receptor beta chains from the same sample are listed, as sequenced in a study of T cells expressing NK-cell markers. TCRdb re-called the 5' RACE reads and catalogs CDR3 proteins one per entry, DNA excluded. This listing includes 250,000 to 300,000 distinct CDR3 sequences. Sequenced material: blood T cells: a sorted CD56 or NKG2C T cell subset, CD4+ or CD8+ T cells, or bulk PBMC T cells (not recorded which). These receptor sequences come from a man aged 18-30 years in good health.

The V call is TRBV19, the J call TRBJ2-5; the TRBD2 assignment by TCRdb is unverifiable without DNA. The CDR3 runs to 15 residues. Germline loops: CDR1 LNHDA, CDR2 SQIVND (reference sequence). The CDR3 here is CASRGGRLYQETQYF.

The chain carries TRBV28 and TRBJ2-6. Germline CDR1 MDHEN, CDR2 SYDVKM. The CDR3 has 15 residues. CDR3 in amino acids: CASRERGLGANVLTF.

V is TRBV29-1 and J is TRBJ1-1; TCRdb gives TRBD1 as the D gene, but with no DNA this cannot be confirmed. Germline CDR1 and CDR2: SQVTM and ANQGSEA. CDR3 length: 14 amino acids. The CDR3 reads CSVRSRTGVFQAFF.

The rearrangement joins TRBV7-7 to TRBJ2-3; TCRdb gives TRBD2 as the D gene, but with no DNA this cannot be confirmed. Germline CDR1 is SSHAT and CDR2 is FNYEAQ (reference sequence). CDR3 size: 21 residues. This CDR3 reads CASSSLFASGRPSLRTDTQYF.

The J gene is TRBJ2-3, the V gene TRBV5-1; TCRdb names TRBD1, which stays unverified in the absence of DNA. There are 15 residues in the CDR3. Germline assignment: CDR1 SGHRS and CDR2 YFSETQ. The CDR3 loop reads CASSLVSTGADTQYF.

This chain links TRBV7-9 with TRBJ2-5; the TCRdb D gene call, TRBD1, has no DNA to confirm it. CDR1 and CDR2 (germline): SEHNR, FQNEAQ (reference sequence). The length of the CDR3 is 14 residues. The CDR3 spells CASSLRAGGETQYF.

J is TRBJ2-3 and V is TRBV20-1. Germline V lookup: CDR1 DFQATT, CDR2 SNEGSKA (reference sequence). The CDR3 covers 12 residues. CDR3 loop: CSAEKSTDTQYF.

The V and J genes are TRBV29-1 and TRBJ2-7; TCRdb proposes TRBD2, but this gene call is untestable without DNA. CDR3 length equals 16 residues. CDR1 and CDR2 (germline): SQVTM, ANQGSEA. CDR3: CSVVGTSGRGAYEQYF.

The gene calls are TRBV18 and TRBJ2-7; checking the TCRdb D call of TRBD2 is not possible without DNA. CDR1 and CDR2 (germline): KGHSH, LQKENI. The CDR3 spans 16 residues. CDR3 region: CASSPYGAPENYEQYF. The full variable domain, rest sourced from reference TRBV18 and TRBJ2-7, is NAGVMQNPRHLVRRRGQEARLRCSPMKGHSHVYWYRQLPEEGLKFMVYLQKENIIDESGMPKERFSAEFPKEGPSILRIQQVVRGDSAAYFCASSPYGAPENYEQYFGPGTRLTVT.

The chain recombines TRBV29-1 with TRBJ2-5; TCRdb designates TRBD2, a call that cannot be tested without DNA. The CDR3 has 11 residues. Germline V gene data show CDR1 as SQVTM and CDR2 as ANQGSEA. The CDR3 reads CSVQDRRAANF.

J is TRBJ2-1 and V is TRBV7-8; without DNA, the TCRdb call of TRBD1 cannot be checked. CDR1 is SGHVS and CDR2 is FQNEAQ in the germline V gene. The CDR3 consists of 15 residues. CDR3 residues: CASSYRQGNYNEQFF. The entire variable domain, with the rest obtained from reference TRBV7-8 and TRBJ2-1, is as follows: GAGVSQSPRYKVAKRGQDVALRCDPISGHVSLFWYQQALGQGPEFLTYFQNEAQLDKSGLPSDRFFAERPEGSVSTLKIQRTQQEDSAVYLCASSYRQGNYNEQFFGPGTRLTVL.

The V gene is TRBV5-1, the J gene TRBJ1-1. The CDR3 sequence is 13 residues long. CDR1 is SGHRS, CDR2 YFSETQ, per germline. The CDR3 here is CASGSPENTEAFF.

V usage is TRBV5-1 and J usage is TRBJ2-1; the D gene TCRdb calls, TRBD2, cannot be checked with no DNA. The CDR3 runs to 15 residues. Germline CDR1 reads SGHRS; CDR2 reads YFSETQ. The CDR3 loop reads CASSDRLAEDNEQFF.

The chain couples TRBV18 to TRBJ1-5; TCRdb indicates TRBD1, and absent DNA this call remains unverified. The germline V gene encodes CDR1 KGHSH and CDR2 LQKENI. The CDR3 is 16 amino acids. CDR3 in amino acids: CASSLTGGSSNQPQHF.

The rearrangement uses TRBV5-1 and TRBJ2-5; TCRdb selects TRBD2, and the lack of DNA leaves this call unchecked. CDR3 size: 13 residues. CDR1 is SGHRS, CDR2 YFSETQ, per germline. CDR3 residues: CASSLGLSETQYF.

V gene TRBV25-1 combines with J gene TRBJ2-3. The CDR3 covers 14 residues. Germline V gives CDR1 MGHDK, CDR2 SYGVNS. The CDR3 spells CASSEFRYSDTQYF.

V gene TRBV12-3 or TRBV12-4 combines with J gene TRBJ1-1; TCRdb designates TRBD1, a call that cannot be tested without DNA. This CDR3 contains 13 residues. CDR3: CASSFSPTGEAFF.

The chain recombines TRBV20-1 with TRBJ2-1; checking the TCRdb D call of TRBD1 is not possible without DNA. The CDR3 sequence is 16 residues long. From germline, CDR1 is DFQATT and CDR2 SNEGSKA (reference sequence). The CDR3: CSASPREGVSYNEQFF.

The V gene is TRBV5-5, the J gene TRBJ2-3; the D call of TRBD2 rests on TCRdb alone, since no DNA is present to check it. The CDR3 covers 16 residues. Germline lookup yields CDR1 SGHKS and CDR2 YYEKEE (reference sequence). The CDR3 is CASSPSGLAFTDTQYF. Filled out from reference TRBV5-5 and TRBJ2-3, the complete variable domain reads DAGVTQSPTHLIKTRGQQVTLRCSPISGHKSVSWYQQVLGQGPQFIFQYYEKEERGRGNFPDRFSARQFPNYSSELNVNALLLGDSALYLCASSPSGLAFTDTQYFGPGTRLTVL.